One and the same sample provided the 28 T cell receptor beta chains below, sequenced in a study of control samples from healthy donors and cancer patients. Data came from immunoSEQ multiplex PCR; TCRdb stores just in-frame clones and leaves some out. The sample comprises around 120,000 clones, about 95% of which are singletons, and approximately 4% rests with the top ten. What was sequenced was blood. Every receptor here comes from a young man in good health.

The chain couples TRBV7-9 to TRBJ1-6, with D uncertain. V was pared by 4 bases and J by 9 bases, with 13 bases between. The CDR3 is 14 residues long. Per germline, CDR1 SEHNR and CDR2 FQNEAQ (reference sequence). The CDR3 nucleotides read TGTGCCAGCAGCTCACAAGATATGGGTTCACCCCTCCACTTT. This translates into CASSSQDMGSPLHF.

The chain is built from TRBV11-3 and TRBJ2-2; D is possibly TRBD2 (6 bases). Germline V gives CDR1 SGHNT, CDR2 YENEEA. Trimming shortened V by 3 bases and J by 6 bases, and 14 bases separated the two germline ends. CDR3 length equals 15 residues. The CDR3 here is CASSFGGRFSGELFF. The CDR3 bases are TGTGCCAGCAGCTTCGGGGGTCGATTCTCCGGGGAGCTGTTTTTT. Full variable domain (rest looked up from reference TRBV11-3 and TRBJ2-2): EAGVVQSPRYKIIEKKQPVAFWCNPISGHNTLYWYLQNLGQGPELLIRYENEEAVDDSQLPKDRFSAERLKGVDSTLKIQPAELGDSAVYLCASSFGGRFSGELFFGEGSRLTVL.

The genes are TRBV7-9 and TRBJ2-5; no reliable D call. CDR1 and CDR2 (germline): SEHNR, FQNEAQ (reference sequence). The ends were cut back, 3 bases at V and 4 bases at J, with 3 bases in the middle. There are 11 residues in the CDR3. CDR3 residues: CASSFRETQYF. The CDR3 bases are TGTGCCAGCAGCTTCCGAGAGACCCAGTACTTC.

The rearrangement uses TRBV9 and TRBJ1-3; D gene ambiguous. There are 16 residues in the CDR3. Germline-derived CDR1 and CDR2 are SGDLS and YYNGEE. Between the trimmed V and J ends, which lost 4 bases and 0 bases, there was a span of 14 bases. CDR3 amino acids: CASSTLDTSSGNTIYF. Written as DNA, the CDR3 is TGTGCCAGCAGCACCCTAGACACAAGCTCTGGAAACACCATATATTTT.

CDR3 DNA: TGCAGCGTTGAGGGGGGAAGGACTGAAGCTTTCTTT. Translation gives CSVEGGRTEAFF. This chain joins TRBV29-1 and TRBJ1-1, with D tentatively TRBD1 (5 bases). The CDR3 has 12 amino acids. Per germline, CDR1 SQVTM and CDR2 ANQGSEA. Trimming removed 3 bases from V and 5 bases from J, with 10 bases in between. Based on the CDR3 plus reference TRBV29-1 and TRBJ1-1, the full variable domain is SAVISQKPSRDICQRGTSLTIQCQVDSQVTMMFWYRQQPGQSLTLIATANQGSEATYESGFVIDKFPISRPNLTFSTLTVSNMSPEDSSIYLCSVEGGRTEAFFGQGTRLTVV.

This chain joins TRBV2 and TRBJ2-7; tentatively, D is TRBD1 (7 bases). Germline-derived CDR1 and CDR2 are SNHLY and FYNNEI. Trimming took 7 bases from V and 6 from J, leaving 16 bases between them. The CDR3 consists of 13 residues. The CDR3 DNA is TGTGCCAGCACGCAACAGGGGCGGGGCGAGCAGTACTTC. Translated: CASTQQGRGEQYF.

This clone is a singleton in its sample. J is TRBJ1-6 and V is TRBV28; 7 nucleotides agree with TRBD1. CDR3 length: 15 residues. Germline lookup yields CDR1 MDHEN and CDR2 SYDVKM. J was trimmed by 6 bases and V by 10 bases; bases with no gene match: 12. The DNA for the CDR3 is TGTGCCACCCTTCAGCCGGGACAGCTTAATTCACCCCTCCACTTT. This translates into CATLQPGQLNSPLHF.

The rearrangement uses TRBV5-3 and TRBJ1-2, with 7 positions matching TRBD1. TRBV5-3 is recorded as an ORF, its role being uncertain. This CDR3 spans 13 amino acids. Losses at the gene ends were 4 bases for V and 3 bases for J; bases not matched to a gene: 3. The CDR3 nucleotides read TGTGCCAGAAGCAGAGACAGGGACTATGGCTACACCTTC. It yields the protein CARSRDRDYGYTF.

The chain joins TRBV5-1 to TRBJ2-7; D unresolved. V lost 1 base to trimming and J lost 0 bases, with 14 bases between them. This CDR3 comprises 16 residues. Germline V gene data show CDR1 as SGHRS and CDR2 as YFSETQ. CDR3 region: CASSLFNGKSSYEQYF. CDR3 bases: TGCGCCAGCAGCTTGTTTAACGGAAAGAGCTCCTACGAGCAGTACTTC.

J is TRBJ1-2 and V is TRBV19, with unresolved D. Per the germline V gene, CDR1 is LNHDA and CDR2 is SQIVND (reference sequence). Trimming left V 3 bases short and J 0 bases short, with 5 bases between. The CDR3 is 13 residues long. In DNA, the CDR3 is TGTGCCAGTAGTATGAGAGCTAACTATGGCTACACCTTC. Translation gives CASSMRANYGYTF.

This clone has just one count. This chain connects TRBV6-5 to TRBJ1-2; D may be TRBD1 (6 bases). CDR3 length: 16 amino acids. Trimming removed 3 bases at V and 5 bases at J, with 19 bases between. Germline CDR1 is MNHEY and CDR2 is SVGAGI. The CDR3 region has the DNA TGTGCCAGCAGTTATTCTACAACAGGGCTGAATTATGGCTACACCTTC. This translates into CASSYSTTGLNYGYTF.

The rearrangement uses TRBV11-2 and TRBJ2-4; 8 bases line up with TRBD2. Trimming cost V 1 base and J 9 bases; bases outside gene matches: 5. Germline V lookup: CDR1 SGHAT, CDR2 FQNNGV. This CDR3 is 14 amino acids long. CDR3 amino acids: CASSLVAGIGIQYF. CDR3 DNA: TGTGCCAGCAGCTTAGTAGCGGGGATCGGCATTCAGTACTTC.

The chain has TRBV27 and TRBJ2-1; maybe TRBD2 (7 bases). CDR1 is MNHEY, CDR2 SMNVEV, per germline (reference sequence). Trimming removed 0 bases from V and 0 bases from J, with 9 bases in between. This CDR3 comprises 16 residues. CDR3 sequence (DNA): TGTGCCAGCAGTTTATCGGGGGGGCACTCCTACAATGAGCAGTTCTTC. Encoded protein: CASSLSGGHSYNEQFF.

The sample holds a few counts of this clone. The genes are TRBV21-1 and TRBJ1-3; the table's TRBD1 call for D was not verified on the DNA. TRBV21-1 is assigned pseudogene status. The CDR3 is made up of 14 amino acids. CDR3 bases: TGTGCCAGCAGCAACGACAGGGGAGGAAACACCATATATTTT. This sequence encodes CASSNDRGGNTIYF.

The chain has TRBV12-1 and TRBJ2-4; the D segment call TRBD1 is taken from the table without a DNA check. TRBV12-1 corresponds to a pseudogene. The CDR3 sequence is 15 residues long. Written as DNA, the CDR3 is TGTGCCAGCAGCTTTCCAGTTGTCGCCAAAAACATTCAGTACTTC. Translation gives CASSFPVVAKNIQYF.

The J gene is TRBJ1-4, the V gene TRBV6-1; D might be TRBD1 (6 bases). CDR3 length equals 16 residues. V was cut by 1 base and J by 2 bases, with 11 bases left in between. Germline V CDR1 and CDR2: MNHNS, SASEGT. The CDR3 sequence is CASSEGWGATNEKLFF. DNA of the CDR3: TGTGCCAGCAGTGAAGGGTGGGGGGCGACTAATGAAAAACTGTTTTTT.

V and J are TRBV19 and TRBJ2-7, with a possible D match to TRBD2 (7 bases). Trimming removed 8 bases at V and 5 bases at J, with 19 bases between. The CDR3 has 14 residues. Germline loops: CDR1 LNHDA, CDR2 SQIVND (reference sequence). In nucleotides, the CDR3 is TGTGCCAGTTCCGTTGGGGCGGGGGCCCACGAGCAGTACTTC. Translating gives CASSVGAGAHEQYF.

This clone has a single count. The gene calls are TRBV6-2 or TRBV6-3 and TRBJ2-3; the D gene is possibly TRBD2 (6 bases). This CDR3 is 16 amino acids long. The V gene's germline CDR1 is MNHEY and CDR2 SVGEGT. Trimming pared 5 bases from V and 1 base from J, leaving 16 bases between. CDR3 nucleotides: TGTGCCAGCAGTAACCGAGCGGGCCTACGCACAGATACGCAGTATTTT. This sequence encodes CASSNRAGLRTDTQYF.

The chain has TRBV27 and TRBJ1-1, with D perhaps TRBD1 (6 bases). From germline, CDR1 is MNHEY and CDR2 SMNVEV (reference sequence). CDR3 length equals 15 residues. Trimming took 8 bases from V and 0 from J, leaving 16 bases between them. CDR3 amino acids: CASSVRGTLNTEAFF. As DNA, the CDR3 is TGTGCCAGCTCGGTAAGGGGGACGTTGAACACTGAAGCTTTCTTT.

The J gene is TRBJ2-2, the V gene TRBV10-3; 9 nucleotides match TRBD1. V shed 0 bases and J 4 bases; nucleotides not matched to a gene: 6. This CDR3 spans 17 amino acids. The germline V gene has CDR1 ENHRY and CDR2 SYGVKD. CDR3 in amino acids: CAISESHPGQGTGELFF. The CDR3 nucleotides are TGTGCCATCAGTGAGTCACATCCGGGACAGGGCACCGGGGAGCTGTTTTTT.

The V gene is TRBV19, the J gene TRBJ2-5; D might be TRBD2 (5 bases). There are 12 residues in the CDR3. Germline V gives CDR1 LNHDA, CDR2 SQIVND (reference sequence). V gave up 4 bases and J gave up 5 bases, with 8 bases separating them. This chain's CDR3 is CASSTLGETQYF. The CDR3, as DNA: TGTGCCAGTAGTACACTAGGGGAGACCCAGTACTTC.

The V gene is TRBV7-2, the J gene TRBJ1-3; TRBD1 agrees at 9 bases. This CDR3 contains 17 residues. The V and J ends lost 1 base and 1 base, in that order; junction bases with no gene match: 5. Germline assignment: CDR1 SGHTA and CDR2 FQGNSA. The CDR3 loop is CASSLGGQGLSGNTIYF. DNA of the CDR3: TGTGCCAGCAGCTTAGGGGGACAGGGACTTTCTGGAAACACCATATATTTT.

J is TRBJ1-6 and V is TRBV5-6; the D gene is possibly TRBD1 (6 bases). Germline values: CDR1 SGHDT, CDR2 YYEEEE. This CDR3 is 15 amino acids long. The V gene lost 0 bases and the J gene lost 7 bases, with 11 bases spanning the gap. The chain's CDR3 is CASSLGGQRNSPLHF. The CDR3 nucleotides are TGTGCCAGCAGCTTGGGAGGACAGAGAAATTCACCCCTCCACTTT. The full variable domain, with the rest looked up from reference TRBV5-6 and TRBJ1-6, is DAGVTQSPTHLIKTRGQQVTLRCSPKSGHDTVSWYQQALGQGPQFIFQYYEEEERQRGNFPDRFSGHQFPNYSSELNVNALLLGDSALYLCASSLGGQRNSPLHFGNGTRLTVT.

The genes are TRBV5-4 and TRBJ1-1, with 10 bases aligning to TRBD1. Germline-derived CDR1 and CDR2 are SGHNT and YYREEE (reference sequence). With V trimmed by 5 bases and J by 5 bases, 6 bases remained unmatched. The CDR3 runs 14 residues. The CDR3: CASRPRTGGTEAFF. CDR3 bases: TGTGCCAGCAGGCCACGGACAGGGGGAACTGAAGCTTTCTTT.

The chain has TRBV12-3 or TRBV12-4 and TRBJ1-1; no clear D. The CDR3 runs to 13 residues. V was clipped by 5 bases and J by 6 bases, with 13 bases between them. DNA for the CDR3: TGTGCCAGCAGTCCAACGAAGGTAGCTGAAGCTTTCTTT. Amino acid sequence: CASSPTKVAEAFF.

This sequence joins TRBV10-3 and TRBJ1-6; no firm D call. The CDR3 consists of 16 residues. V was trimmed by 5 bases and J by 3 bases, leaving 14 bases between them. The germline gives CDR1 ENHRY, CDR2 SYGVKD. CDR3 amino acids: CAISPRQDRYNSPLHF. The CDR3 bases are TGTGCCATCAGTCCCAGGCAGGACCGCTATAATTCACCCCTCCACTTT.

The chain recombines TRBV6-1 with TRBJ1-1; a weak D match, TRBD1 (5 bases). Trimming stripped 2 bases from V and 4 bases from J, with 11 bases between. Germline V lookup: CDR1 MNHNS, CDR2 SASEGT. This CDR3 spans 14 amino acids. The CDR3 spells CASSESGTATEAFF. The CDR3 nucleotides read TGTGCCAGCAGTGAATCCGGGACGGCCACTGAAGCTTTCTTT.

V gene TRBV18 combines with J gene TRBJ2-3, with D maybe TRBD1 (5 bases). The CDR3 has 15 amino acids. V lost 3 bases to trimming and J lost 8 bases, with 18 bases between them. Germline V lookup: CDR1 KGHSH, CDR2 LQKENI. The CDR3, as DNA: TGTGCCAGCTCACCCCGGACACCCCGTTCTGCTACGCAGTATTTT. This sequence encodes CASSPRTPRSATQYF.